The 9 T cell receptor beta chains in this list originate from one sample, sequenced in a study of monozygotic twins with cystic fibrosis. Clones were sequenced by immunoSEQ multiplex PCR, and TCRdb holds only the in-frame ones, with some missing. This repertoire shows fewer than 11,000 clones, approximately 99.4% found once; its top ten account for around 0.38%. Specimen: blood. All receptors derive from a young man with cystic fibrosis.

CDR3 bases: TGCGCCAGCAGCCAATTGCCTGGGAGTGATGAAAAACTGTTTTTT. It codes for CASSQLPGSDEKLFF. This rearrangement joins TRBV4-3 to TRBJ1-4; no firm D call. The CDR3 runs 15 residues. The germline gives CDR1 LGHNA, CDR2 YSLEER. V was clipped by 2 bases and J by 6 bases, with 13 bases between them.

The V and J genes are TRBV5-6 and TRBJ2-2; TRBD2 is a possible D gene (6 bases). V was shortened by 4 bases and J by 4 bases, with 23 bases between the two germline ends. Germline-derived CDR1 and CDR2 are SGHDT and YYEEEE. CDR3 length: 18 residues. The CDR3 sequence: CASSLVVTLGGPTGELFF. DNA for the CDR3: TGTGCCAGCAGCCTGGTGGTTACCCTGGGAGGTCCCACCGGGGAGCTGTTTTTT.

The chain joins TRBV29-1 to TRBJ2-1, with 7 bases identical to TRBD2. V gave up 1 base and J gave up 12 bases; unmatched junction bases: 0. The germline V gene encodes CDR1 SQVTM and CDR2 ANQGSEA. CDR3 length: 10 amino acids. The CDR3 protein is CSVEGGGQFF. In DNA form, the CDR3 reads TGCAGCGTTGAAGGGGGGGGGCAGTTCTTC.

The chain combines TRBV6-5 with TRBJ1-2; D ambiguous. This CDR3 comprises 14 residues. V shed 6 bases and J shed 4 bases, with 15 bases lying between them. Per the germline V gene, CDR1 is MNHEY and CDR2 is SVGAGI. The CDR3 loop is CASSPGPIVYGYTF. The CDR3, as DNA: TGTGCCAGCAGCCCGGGTCCCATTGTCTATGGCTACACCTTC.

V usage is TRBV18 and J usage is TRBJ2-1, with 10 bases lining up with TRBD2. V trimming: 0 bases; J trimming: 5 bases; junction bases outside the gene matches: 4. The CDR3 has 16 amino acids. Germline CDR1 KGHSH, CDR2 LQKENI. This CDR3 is CASSPPISGGHNEQFF. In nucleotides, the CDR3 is TGTGCCAGCTCACCACCGATTAGCGGGGGGCACAATGAGCAGTTCTTC.

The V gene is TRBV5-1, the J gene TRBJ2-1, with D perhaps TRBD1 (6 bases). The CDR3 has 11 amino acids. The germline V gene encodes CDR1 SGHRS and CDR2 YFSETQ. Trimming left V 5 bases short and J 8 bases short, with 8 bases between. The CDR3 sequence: CASSNRDEQFF. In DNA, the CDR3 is TGCGCCAGCAGTAACAGGGATGAGCAGTTCTTC.

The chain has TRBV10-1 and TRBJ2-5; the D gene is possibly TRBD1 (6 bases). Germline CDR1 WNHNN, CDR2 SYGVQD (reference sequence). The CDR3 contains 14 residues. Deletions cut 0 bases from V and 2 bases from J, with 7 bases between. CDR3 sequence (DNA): TGCGCCAGCAGTGAGTCGAGGGGGCAAGAGACCCAGTACTTC. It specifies CASSESRGQETQYF.

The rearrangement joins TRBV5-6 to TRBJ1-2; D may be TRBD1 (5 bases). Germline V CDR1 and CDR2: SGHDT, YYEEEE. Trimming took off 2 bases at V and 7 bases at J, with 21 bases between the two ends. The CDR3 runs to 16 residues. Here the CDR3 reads CASSFYRSKGWGGYTF. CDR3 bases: TGTGCCAGCAGCTTCTACAGGTCGAAGGGGTGGGGTGGCTACACCTTC.

The CDR3 DNA sequence: TGTGCCAGCAGCTTGTTTAGGACAGGGGCGAAACAAGAGACCCAGTACTTC. As protein: CASSLFRTGAKQETQYF. V gene TRBV5-6 combines with J gene TRBJ2-5, with 9 positions matching TRBD1. V dropped 1 base and J dropped 2; count of bases not matched to a gene: 9. Germline CDR1 reads SGHDT; CDR2 reads YYEEEE. CDR3 size: 17 residues. Full variable domain (remainder filled in from reference TRBV5-6 and TRBJ2-5): DAGVTQSPTHLIKTRGQQVTLRCSPKSGHDTVSWYQQALGQGPQFIFQYYEEEERQRGNFPDRFSGHQFPNYSSELNVNALLLGDSALYLCASSLFRTGAKQETQYFGPGTRLLVL.